These T cell receptor beta chains were read from a single sample in a study of blood T cell repertoires in COVID-19. Profiled with immunoSEQ multiplex PCR; TCRdb holds only in-frame clones, not every one. The top ten hold 6.2% of the sample, which has over 150,000 clones, roughly 85% seen once. The sequenced material came from PBMCs or T cells enriched from blood (not recorded which). The receptors were gathered from a man aged 40-50 years who had recovered from COVID-19. CDR3s include the opening cysteine and the closing phenylalanine or tryptophan. The D gene is left open where the match is weak. Clone size is stated in some rows and not others, as once, few, many or a class when expanded.

j_gene: TRBJ2-1
d_gene: -
v_gene: TRBV4-1
abundance: -
CDR3aa: CASSQVQNEQFF
CDR3nt: TGCGCCAGCAGCCAAGTGCAGAATGAGCAGTTCTTC

j_gene: TRBJ1-5
d_gene: -
v_gene: TRBV10-3
abundance: once
CDR3aa: CATLQGYSNQPQHF
CDR3nt: TGTGCCACCTTGCAGGGTTATAGCAATCAGCCCCAGCATTTT

j_gene: TRBJ2-5
d_gene: -
v_gene: TRBV14
abundance: -
CDR3aa: CASSLSQVRLETQYF
CDR3nt: TGTGCCAGCAGTTTGTCACAGGTTCGTTTGGAGACCCAGTACTTC

j_gene: TRBJ2-1
d_gene: -
v_gene: TRBV5-4
abundance: -
CDR3aa: CATKDGTYNEQFF
CDR3nt: TGTGCCACGAAAGACGGGACCTACAATGAGCAGTTCTTC

j_gene: TRBJ2-3
d_gene: TRBD1
v_gene: TRBV2
abundance: -
CDR3aa: CASSTTGSKQYF
CDR3nt: TGTGCCAGCAGTACGACAGGGTCGAAGCAGTATTTT

j_gene: TRBJ2-3
d_gene: -
v_gene: TRBV19
abundance: -
CDR3aa: CASSRDFSTDTQYF
CDR3nt: TGTGCCAGTAGCCGGGACTTCAGCACAGATACGCAGTATTTT

j_gene: TRBJ1-2
d_gene: -
v_gene: TRBV25-1
abundance: few
CDR3aa: CASSDGLGVNYGYTF
CDR3nt: TGTGCCAGCAGTGATGGGTTAGGGGTGAACTATGGCTACACCTTC

j_gene: TRBJ1-5
d_gene: -
v_gene: TRBV15
abundance: -
CDR3aa: CATSRDWLGGPQHF
CDR3nt: TGTGCCACCAGCAGAGACTGGCTGGGGGGGCCCCAGCATTTT

j_gene: TRBJ1-1
d_gene: -
v_gene: TRBV15
abundance: -
CDR3aa: CATSRDGEGIEAFF
CDR3nt: TGTGCCACCAGCAGAGATGGGGAGGGGATTGAAGCTTTCTTT

j_gene: TRBJ2-7
d_gene: TRBD1
v_gene: TRBV14
abundance: -
CDR3aa: CASSRDDRGLSEQYF
CDR3nt: TGTGCCAGCAGCCGAGACGACAGGGGTCTCTCCGAGCAGTACTTC

j_gene: TRBJ1-1
d_gene: -
v_gene: TRBV28
abundance: -
CDR3aa: CASSLLRLEVKNTEAFF
CDR3nt: TGTGCCAGCAGTTTATTAAGGTTAGAGGTTAAGAACACTGAAGCTTTCTTT

j_gene: TRBJ1-5
d_gene: -
v_gene: TRBV29-1
abundance: -
CDR3aa: CSVIQGGGDQPQHF
CDR3nt: TGCAGCGTGATACAGGGTGGAGGAGATCAGCCCCAGCATTTT

j_gene: TRBJ1-2
d_gene: TRBD1
v_gene: TRBV30
abundance: -
CDR3aa: CAWSPLTGTGNYGYTF
CDR3nt: TGTGCCTGGAGTCCCCTTACCGGGACAGGCAACTATGGCTACACCTTC

j_gene: TRBJ2-1
d_gene: TRBD1
v_gene: TRBV7-2
abundance: -
CDR3aa: CASSPTGAGWNEQFF
CDR3nt: TGTGCCAGCAGCCCGACAGGGGCGGGGTGGAATGAGCAGTTCTTC

j_gene: TRBJ2-3
d_gene: -
v_gene: TRBV7-3
abundance: -
CDR3aa: CASSQGVAESTDTQYF
CDR3nt: TGTGCCAGCAGCCAAGGGGTAGCGGAAAGCACAGATACGCAGTATTTT

j_gene: TRBJ1-1
d_gene: -
v_gene: TRBV28
abundance: -
CDR3aa: CASRGGTEAFF
CDR3nt: TGTGCCAGCAGGGGGGGGACTGAAGCTTTCTTT

j_gene: TRBJ1-1
d_gene: -
v_gene: TRBV5-6
abundance: -
CDR3aa: CASSPDRGRMNTEAFF
CDR3nt: TGTGCCAGCAGCCCGGATCGGGGAAGGATGAACACTGAAGCTTTCTTT

j_gene: TRBJ1-2
d_gene: TRBD1
v_gene: TRBV9
abundance: -
CDR3aa: CASSVEGADYGYTF
CDR3nt: TGTGCCAGCAGCGTAGAGGGGGCCGACTATGGCTACACCTTC

j_gene: TRBJ1-2
d_gene: -
v_gene: TRBV3-1/TRBV3-2
abundance: -
CDR3aa: CASSQDSGIDYGYTF
CDR3nt: TGTGCCAGCAGCCAAGATTCAGGAATCGATTATGGCTACACCTTC

j_gene: TRBJ1-5
d_gene: TRBD1
v_gene: TRBV5-1
abundance: -
CDR3aa: CASSLGTGGASNQPQHF
CDR3nt: TGCGCCAGCAGCTTGGGGACAGGGGGCGCGAGCAATCAGCCCCAGCATTTT

j_gene: TRBJ1-2
d_gene: -
v_gene: TRBV6-5
abundance: few
CDR3aa: CASSRIGVIDGYTF
CDR3nt: TGTGCCAGCAGTCGCATAGGGGTAATAGATGGCTACACCTTC

j_gene: TRBJ2-3
d_gene: TRBD1
v_gene: TRBV30
abundance: -
CDR3aa: CAWSRGQGAVTQYF
CDR3nt: TGTGCCTGGAGCCGGGGGCAGGGGGCAGTTACGCAGTATTTT

j_gene: TRBJ1-2
d_gene: TRBD1
v_gene: TRBV20-1
abundance: -
CDR3aa: CTAQGVGYTF
CDR3nt: TGCACCGCCCAGGGGGTCGGCTACACCTTC

j_gene: TRBJ2-7
d_gene: TRBD2
v_gene: TRBV28
abundance: -
CDR3aa: CASRMVGGLSYEQYF
CDR3nt: TGTGCCAGCAGAATGGTGGGGGGACTATCCTACGAGCAGTACTTC

j_gene: TRBJ2-1
d_gene: -
v_gene: TRBV29-1
abundance: -
CDR3aa: CSVEASDPNEQFF
CDR3nt: TGCAGCGTTGAGGCCAGCGATCCCAATGAGCAGTTCTTC

j_gene: TRBJ1-1
d_gene: -
v_gene: TRBV9
abundance: -
CDR3aa: CASSADPPAGVNTEAFF
CDR3nt: TGTGCCAGCAGCGCCGACCCCCCCGCGGGGGTGAACACTGAAGCTTTCTTT

j_gene: TRBJ1-2
d_gene: -
v_gene: TRBV27
abundance: -
CDR3aa: CASSFGGGDGYTF
CDR3nt: TGTGCCAGCAGTTTCGGCGGGGGGGATGGCTACACCTTC

j_gene: TRBJ1-1
d_gene: TRBD1
v_gene: TRBV5-8
abundance: -
CDR3aa: CASRQHDRVPEAFF
CDR3nt: TGTGCCAGCAGACAACACGACAGGGTCCCTGAAGCTTTCTTT

j_gene: TRBJ2-3
d_gene: -
v_gene: TRBV2
abundance: -
CDR3aa: CASSTGTGSTDTQYF
CDR3nt: TGTGCCAGCAGCACAGGGACGGGGAGCACAGATACGCAGTATTTT

j_gene: TRBJ2-5
d_gene: TRBD2
v_gene: TRBV13
abundance: -
CDR3aa: CASSPTGSGQETQYF
CDR3nt: TGTGCCAGCAGCCCCACCGGTAGCGGGCAAGAGACCCAGTACTTC

j_gene: TRBJ1-5
d_gene: TRBD1
v_gene: TRBV28
abundance: -
CDR3aa: CASNPRGRGQQPQHF
CDR3nt: TGTGCCAGCAACCCCAGGGGAAGGGGGCAGCAGCCCCAGCATTTT

j_gene: TRBJ1-5
d_gene: -
v_gene: TRBV15
abundance: once
CDR3aa: CATSGTRDIGNQPQHF
CDR3nt: TGTGCCACCAGCGGGACCCGGGACATCGGCAATCAGCCCCAGCATTTT

j_gene: TRBJ1-6
d_gene: -
v_gene: TRBV28
abundance: -
CDR3aa: CASSLDFNSPLHF
CDR3nt: TGTGCCAGCAGTTTGGACTTTAATTCACCCCTCCACTTT

j_gene: TRBJ2-5
d_gene: -
v_gene: TRBV2
abundance: -
CDR3aa: CASPPLAGRGETQYF
CDR3nt: TGTGCCAGTCCCCCGCTGGCCGGGAGAGGGGAGACCCAGTACTTC

j_gene: TRBJ2-3
d_gene: TRBD1
v_gene: TRBV5-1
abundance: -
CDR3aa: CASSLFGTGSTDTQYF
CDR3nt: TGCGCCAGCAGCTTGTTCGGGACAGGGAGCACAGATACGCAGTATTTT

j_gene: TRBJ2-5
d_gene: -
v_gene: TRBV27
abundance: -
CDR3aa: CASSLSWGVQETQYF
CDR3nt: TGTGCCAGCAGTTTATCATGGGGGGTTCAAGAGACCCAGTACTTC

j_gene: TRBJ2-7
d_gene: -
v_gene: TRBV19
abundance: -
CDR3aa: CASTSAGRSYEQYF
CDR3nt: TGTGCCAGTACCTCGGCAGGTCGATCCTACGAGCAGTACTTC

j_gene: TRBJ1-5
d_gene: -
v_gene: TRBV7-9
abundance: few
CDR3aa: CASSLGGYGRNQPQHF
CDR3nt: TGTGCCAGCAGCTTAGGCGGGTACGGTCGCAATCAGCCCCAGCATTTT

j_gene: TRBJ1-2
d_gene: -
v_gene: TRBV7-9
abundance: -
CDR3aa: CASSISGGYGYTF
CDR3nt: TGTGCCAGCAGCATATCCGGGGGCTATGGCTACACCTTC

j_gene: TRBJ1-3
d_gene: TRBD1
v_gene: TRBV12-5
abundance: -
CDR3aa: CASGPGNRGPSHTIYF
CDR3nt: TGTGCTAGTGGCCCGGGGAACAGGGGACCTTCGCACACCATATATTTT

j_gene: TRBJ2-2
d_gene: TRBD2
v_gene: TRBV5-1
abundance: -
CDR3aa: CASSGGLAGSGELFF
CDR3nt: TGCGCCAGCAGCGGGGGACTAGCGGGGTCCGGGGAGCTGTTTTTT

j_gene: TRBJ2-5
d_gene: TRBD2
v_gene: TRBV5-1
abundance: -
CDR3aa: CASRTSGSGKTQYF
CDR3nt: TGCGCCAGTAGGACTAGCGGGAGTGGAAAGACCCAGTACTTC

j_gene: TRBJ1-3
d_gene: -
v_gene: TRBV7-9
abundance: -
CDR3aa: CAIPGENTIYF
CDR3nt: TGTGCCATCCCGGGAGAAAACACCATATATTTT